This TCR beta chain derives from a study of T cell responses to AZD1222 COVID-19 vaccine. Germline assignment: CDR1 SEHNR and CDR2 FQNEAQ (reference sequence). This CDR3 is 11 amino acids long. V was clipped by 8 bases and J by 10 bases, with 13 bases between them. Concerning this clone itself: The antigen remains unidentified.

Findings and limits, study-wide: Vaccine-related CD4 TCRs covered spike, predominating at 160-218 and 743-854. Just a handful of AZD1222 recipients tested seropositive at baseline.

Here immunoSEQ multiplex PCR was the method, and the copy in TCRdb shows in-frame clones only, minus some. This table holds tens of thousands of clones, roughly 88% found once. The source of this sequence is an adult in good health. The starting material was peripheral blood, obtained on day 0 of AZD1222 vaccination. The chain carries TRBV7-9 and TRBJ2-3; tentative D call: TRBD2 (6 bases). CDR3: CASSGGRAQYF. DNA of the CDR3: TGTGCCAGCTCCGGGGGACGGGCGCAGTATTTT.